Shown below are 14 T cell receptor beta chains from a single sample sequenced in a study of CXCR3-negative and CXCR3-positive naive CD8 T cells. Overall study findings and caveats: Naive cells that were CXCR3-positive had more hydrophobic TRB CDR3s (compared with CXCR3-negative naive cells).

No cognate antigen is known for these TCRs. The libraries of TRB cDNA were constructed through 5' RACE using UMI labels. TCRdb processed the 5' RACE reads again and assigns one entry to each CDR3 protein, with no DNA. Seen in this sample are roughly 100,000 distinct CDR3 sequences; the ten most common clones hold 0.3% to 0.4%. Specimen: naive CXCR3+ CD8+ T cells from blood. Subset in this sample: CD45RO-CCR7+CD27+CD95- naive CD8+ T cells expressing CXCR3 (TNR3+). Receptors were obtained from a human donor in good health. Some clones in this sample may be carry-over from other donors' samples.

The chain recombines TRBV6-6 with TRBJ2-5; the TRBD1 assignment by TCRdb is unverifiable without DNA. Germline CDR1 is MNHNY and CDR2 is SVGAGI (reference sequence). The CDR3 extends over 12 amino acids. CDR3 region: CASSPGQETQDF.

The rearrangement uses TRBV19 and TRBJ2-7; TCRdb designates TRBD2, a call that cannot be tested without DNA. In germline, CDR1 is LNHDA, CDR2 SQIVND (reference sequence). The CDR3 extends over 17 amino acids. The CDR3: CASSMLAANEGDYEQYF.

This chain uses TRBV29-1 with TRBJ2-2; TCRdb outputs TRBD1, but without DNA this stays unchecked. The germline V gene encodes CDR1 SQVTM and CDR2 ANQGSEA. CDR3 length equals 16 residues. CDR3 protein: CSVEEDRPTGTGELFF.

The chain has TRBV28 and TRBJ1-6. Per the germline V gene, CDR1 is MDHEN and CDR2 is SYDVKM. CDR3 size: 15 residues. This CDR3 is CASRERFSYNSPLHF.

The CDR3 here is CSARAYEGPYEQYF. V gene TRBV20-1 combines with J gene TRBJ2-7. The CDR3 length is 14 residues. The germline CDR1 and CDR2 sequences are DFQATT and SNEGSKA (reference sequence).

The chain couples TRBV30 to TRBJ2-7; TCRdb's D gene call, TRBD2, goes unchecked for lack of DNA. Germline CDR1 is GTSNPN and CDR2 is SVGIG (reference sequence). The CDR3 extends over 13 amino acids. The CDR3 loop is CAWASGGPYEQYF.

V gene TRBV21-1 combines with J gene TRBJ2-1; TCRdb proposes TRBD1, but this gene call is untestable without DNA. TRBV21-1 is a pseudogene locus. The length of the CDR3 is 16 residues. This chain's CDR3 is CASSKGGTGEGNEQFF.

This chain uses TRBV3-1 with TRBJ2-5; TCRdb's D gene call, TRBD2, goes unchecked for lack of DNA. The CDR3 has 15 residues. Germline V gene data show CDR1 as LGHDT and CDR2 as YNNKEL (reference sequence). The CDR3 here is CASSQEGLGVETQYF.

CDR3 residues: CSAETGLGEAFF. This chain connects TRBV29-1 to TRBJ1-1; as DNA is missing, the TRBD1 call by TCRdb cannot be tested. CDR1 and CDR2 (germline): SQVTM, ANQGSEA. This CDR3 contains 12 residues. The full variable domain, in which reference TRBV29-1 and TRBJ1-1 provide the parts outside the CDR3, is SAVISQKPSRDICQRGTSLTIQCQVDSQVTMMFWYRQQPGQSLTLIATANQGSEATYESGFVIDKFPISRPNLTFSTLTVSNMSPEDSSIYLCSAETGLGEAFFGQGTRLTVV.

V is TRBV15 and J is TRBJ2-7; there is no DNA to check the TCRdb D call of TRBD2. Germline CDR1 reads LNHNV; CDR2 reads YYDKDF (reference sequence). This CDR3 has 13 amino acids. The chain's CDR3 is CATSSRTSYEQYF.

The J gene is TRBJ1-4, the V gene TRBV9; checking the TCRdb D call of TRBD1 is not possible without DNA. Germline CDR1 is SGDLS and CDR2 is YYNGEE. This CDR3 contains 15 residues. The CDR3 reads CASSLEDRMNEKLFF.

The chain joins TRBV7-8 to TRBJ2-1; no DNA is available, so the TRBD2 call from TCRdb remains unchecked. CDR1 and CDR2 (germline): SGHVS, FQNEAQ. The CDR3 has 15 amino acids. The CDR3 sequence: CASSLKVASYNEQFF.

The rearrangement uses TRBV15 and TRBJ2-1; TCRdb reports TRBD1, a call that lacks DNA to check it against. The CDR3 has 17 amino acids. CDR1 and CDR2 from the germline V gene are LNHNV and YYDKDF (reference sequence). This CDR3 is CATRRGRAGGSYNEQFF.

This rearrangement joins TRBV7-9 to TRBJ2-7; TCRdb names TRBD1, which stays unverified in the absence of DNA. The CDR3 runs to 16 residues. Germline V gene data show CDR1 as SEHNR and CDR2 as FQNEAQ (reference sequence). The CDR3 region is CASSSTFDRGGYEQYF.